One sample yielded the 2 T cell receptor beta chains listed below, sequenced in a study of blood T cell repertoires in COVID-19 (TCRdb year 2020). Library method: the immunoSEQ multiplex PCR assay. This is the immuneACCESS table as TCRdb keeps it, with only in-frame sequences that have V and J called. A part of the clones is gone; compared with another copy, unresolved V genes explain less than half, and the rest is unexplained. This sample gives more than 150,000 clones in total; roughly 89% of them show up just once. The ten largest account for approximately 6.7% of the sample. Sequencing input: peripheral blood. The receptors derive from a man in his forties with acute or convalescent COVID-19.

This clone was counted once. V usage is TRBV30 and J usage is TRBJ2-1; TRBD2 matches at 14 bases. The length of the CDR3 is 16 residues. In germline, CDR1 is GTSNPN, CDR2 SVGIG (reference sequence). The trim removed 2 bases at V and 8 bases at J, leaving 8 bases unmatched. The CDR3 DNA sequence: TGTGCCTGGAGTTCTGGACTAGCGGGGGGTTTTGATGAGCAGTTCTTC. Translated, it gives CAWSSGLAGGFDEQFF.

The chain joins TRBV28 to TRBJ2-3; 12 bases are shared with TRBD2. Unmatched junction bases numbered 5, after V lost 6 bases and J lost 4 bases. The CDR3 consists of 15 residues. Per germline, CDR1 MDHEN and CDR2 SYDVKM. The CDR3 nucleotides read TGTGCCAGCAGCAGCCTAGCGGGGGGGGCAGATACGCAGTATTTT. Protein product: CASSSLAGGADTQYF.